This TCR beta chain was observed in a study of neurological immune-mediated disorders. The sample holds many counts of this clonotype. Its antigen is unidentified. Study results and limitations: Multiple sclerosis, the disease with the least TCR clonal expansion, fell below healthy controls, whereas HTLV-1-associated myelopathy showed the most. Private repertoires in all groups were suggested by the absence of shared CDR3 amino acid sequences among expanded clones across subjects.

Time point specified: longitudinal time-point 2. The unsorted libraries were generated from a total of 2 million PBMCs, which had been stored in RNAlater at -80 C. The authors produced cDNA by 5'RACE using 10-nucleotide random UMIs. TCRdb recomputed calls from the 5' RACE reads with MiXCR, one row per CDR3 protein. The profile shows 100,000 or so distinct CDR3 sequences, less than 15% of them singletons. Sequencing was performed on PBMCs. The sequence derives from a female donor with HTLV-1-associated myelopathy (HAM/TSP).

CDR3 loop: CASRSRTGPTDTQYF. The CDR3 nucleotides are TGCGCCAGCAGATCGCGGACAGGGCCGACAGATACGCAGTATTTT. The chain carries TRBV5-1 and TRBJ2-3; 8 bases fit TRBD1. V lost 5 bases and J lost 3; bases outside the gene matches: 8. This CDR3 is built from 15 residues. Germline values: CDR1 SGHRS, CDR2 YFSETQ.